The next 30 T cell receptor beta chains were all read from a single sample in a study of T-cell memory formation after mild COVID-19. Via MiXCR, TCRdb re-called the 5' RACE reads, giving one row per CDR3 protein. The sample consists of under 350,000 distinct CDR3 sequences, 15% to 20% of them appearing once. The sample comprised PBMCs or a T cell subset sorted from them (not recorded which). These receptors all come from a man aged 18 to 35 who had mild COVID-19 (a few samples of this study predate the infection). Cell type and time point are not known.

V and J are TRBV29-1 and TRBJ2-1, with D maybe TRBD1 (6 bases). V lost 4 bases, J lost 7 bases, and 14 bases lay in between. CDR3 length: 13 amino acids. Germline V gives CDR1 SQVTM, CDR2 ANQGSEA. In DNA form, the CDR3 reads TGCAGCGTTGGACAGGTAATTTTGAATGAGCAGTTCTTC. Translating gives CSVGQVILNEQFF.

The V call is TRBV5-1, the J call TRBJ2-5, with D perhaps matching TRBD2 (7 bases). The germline V gene encodes CDR1 SGHRS and CDR2 YFSETQ. Trimming stripped 4 bases from V and 1 base from J, with 14 bases between. The CDR3 has 15 amino acids. The CDR3, as DNA: TGCGCCAGCAGCAGCCCGGGGGGCCTCCAAGAGACCCAGTACTTC. Its protein is CASSSPGGLQETQYF.

In its sample, this clonotype was seen a few times. The chain combines TRBV28 with TRBJ1-6; 10 nucleotides line up with TRBD1. This CDR3 has 12 amino acids. The trim removed 8 bases at V and 8 bases at J, leaving 0 bases unmatched. Germline CDR1 MDHEN, CDR2 SYDVKM. CDR3 loop: CASGQGDSPLHF. DNA for the CDR3: TGTGCCAGCGGACAGGGGGATTCACCCCTCCACTTT.

The gene calls are TRBV7-8 and TRBJ1-2, with no clear D. CDR3 length equals 18 residues. Trimming took off 5 bases at V and 0 bases at J, with 22 bases between the two ends. Germline V lookup: CDR1 SGHVS, CDR2 FQNEAQ. Here the CDR3 DNA reads TGTGCCAGCAGCAGTGAACCTATCGCAGCCAGTTCTAACTATGGCTACACCTTC. This translates into CASSSEPIAASSNYGYTF.

The chain uses TRBV19 and TRBJ2-2; 7 positions match TRBD1. The germline CDR1 and CDR2 sequences are LNHDA and SQIVND (reference sequence). CDR3 length equals 17 residues. After removal of 5 bases from V and 3 bases from J, the junction contained 12 bases not matched to a gene. In DNA, the CDR3 is TGTGCCAGTAGTCCGCGGTTCGGGACAGCTTACACCGGGGAGCTGTTTTTT. Its translation: CASSPRFGTAYTGELFF.

This clonotype turned up a few times. The rearrangement uses TRBV7-9 and TRBJ1-5; D gene uncertain. CDR1 is SEHNR and CDR2 is FQNEAQ in the germline V gene (reference sequence). The CDR3 has 14 amino acids. Trimming removed 3 bases from V and 5 bases from J, with 11 bases in between. For the CDR3, the DNA is TGTGCCAGCAGCTTGGGAGGTATTGATCAGCCCCAGCATTTT. Translation: CASSLGGIDQPQHF.

This clonotype was counted between two and nine times. J is TRBJ2-7 and V is TRBV7-2, with 7 bases lining up with TRBD2. The V gene's germline CDR1 is SGHTA and CDR2 FQGNSA. The length of the CDR3 is 16 residues. V dropped 5 bases and J dropped 1; count of bases not matched to a gene: 11. CDR3 bases: TGTGCCAGCAGCCCCCACGGGACTATTACATCCTACGAGCAGTACTTC. Translating gives CASSPHGTITSYEQYF.

This rearrangement joins TRBV7-2 to TRBJ1-3, with 7 positions matching TRBD1. Germline CDR1 SGHTA, CDR2 FQGNSA. There are 16 residues in the CDR3. The V segment lost 3 bases and the J segment 4 bases; nucleotides outside the gene matches: 9. The DNA for the CDR3 is TGTGCCAGCAGCTTCGCGGAGGGGGCATCCGGAAACACCATATATTTT. Its translation: CASSFAEGASGNTIYF.

The chain couples TRBV5-1 to TRBJ2-1, with D uncertain. The CDR3 is made up of 15 amino acids. Germline loops: CDR1 SGHRS, CDR2 YFSETQ. The germline V and J ends were trimmed by 1 base and 8 bases, with 16 bases remaining between them. The CDR3 protein is CASSLIPAPGDEQFF. Here the CDR3 DNA reads TGCGCCAGCAGCTTGATCCCCGCACCTGGTGATGAGCAGTTCTTC.

V and J are TRBV6-1 and TRBJ2-7, with TRBD1 matching 11 bases. Germline trimming cut 3 bases from V and 1 base from J; bases unmatched to any gene: 2. The germline V gene has CDR1 MNHNS and CDR2 SASEGT. The CDR3 is 15 amino acids. CDR3 nucleotides: TGTGCCAGCAGTGAGGGACAGGGGGAATCCTACGAGCAGTACGTC. Amino acid sequence: CASSEGQGESYEQYV.

The chain combines TRBV12-3 or TRBV12-4 with TRBJ1-6, with a tentative D call TRBD1 (5 bases). There are 15 residues in the CDR3. Trimming took off 7 bases at V and 9 bases at J, with 19 bases between the two ends. The DNA for the CDR3 is TGTGCCAGCACCATTGGAGGGTCCAGGGTTTCACCCCTCCACTTT. Its translation: CASTIGGSRVSPLHF.

In this sample, this clonotype turned up a few times. This chain connects TRBV4-1 to TRBJ1-1, with a possible D match to TRBD1 (5 bases). V was clipped by 1 base and J by 4 bases, with 13 bases between them. CDR1 and CDR2 (germline): MGHRA, YSYEKL. The CDR3 is 15 amino acids. This CDR3 reads CASSQGRQRGTEAFF. In DNA form, the CDR3 reads TGCGCCAGCAGCCAAGGCCGACAGAGGGGCACTGAAGCTTTCTTT.

This clonotype was seen more than once but under ten times. V is TRBV2 and J is TRBJ1-5; maybe TRBD1 (5 bases). Germline-derived CDR1 and CDR2 are SNHLY and FYNNEI. Trimming took off 7 bases at V and 2 bases at J, with 12 bases between the two ends. CDR3 length: 14 residues. The CDR3 nucleotides read TGTGCCAGCAAGGGACCCGACGGCAATCAGCCCCAGCATTTT. It translates to CASKGPDGNQPQHF.

The chain joins TRBV15 to TRBJ1-5; 8 bases align to TRBD1. CDR3 length equals 15 residues. Germline V gene sequence: CDR1 LNHNV, CDR2 YYDKDF (reference sequence). Losses at the gene ends were 5 bases for V and 4 bases for J; bases not matched to a gene: 7. The CDR3 region has the DNA TGTGCCACCAGCGCACCGACAGGGGCGAATCAGCCCCAGCATTTT. Its protein product is CATSAPTGANQPQHF. Full variable domain (rest looked up from reference TRBV15 and TRBJ1-5): DAMVIQNPRYQVTQFGKPVTLSCSQTLNHNVMYWYQQKSSQAPKLLFHYYDKDFNNEADTPDNFQSRRPNTSFCFLDIRSPGLGDTAMYLCATSAPTGANQPQHFGDGTRLSIL.

CDR3 amino acids: CASSQGDGTSGNTIYF. The CDR3 coding sequence is TGCGCCAGCAGCCAAGGCGACGGGACCTCTGGAAACACCATATATTTT. This chain connects TRBV4-3 to TRBJ1-3; maybe TRBD1 (5 bases). Germline V lookup: CDR1 LGHNA, CDR2 YSLEER. The CDR3 length is 16 residues. V lost 1 base, J lost 0 bases, and 10 bases lay in between.

A few counts support this clonotype. V is TRBV7-9 and J is TRBJ1-3, with D unclear. Trimming left V 5 bases short and J 4 bases short, with 18 bases between. This CDR3 region has 16 residues. Germline CDR1 reads SEHNR; CDR2 reads FQNEAQ (reference sequence). In nucleotides, the CDR3 is TGTGCCAGCAGCGGGGAGACGGGGAAATCGGGAAACACCATATATTTT. Translated, it gives CASSGETGKSGNTIYF. The full variable domain, completed using reference TRBV7-9 and TRBJ1-3, is DTGVSQNPRHKITKRGQNVTFRCDPISEHNRLYWYRQTLGQGPEFLTYFQNEAQLEKSRLLSDRFSAERPKGSFSTLEIQRTEQGDSAMYLCASSGETGKSGNTIYFGEGSWLTVV.

The CDR3 loop reads CASSLRTSGGADNEQFF. The CDR3 nucleotides are TGTGCCAGCAGTCTTAGGACTAGCGGGGGGGCCGACAATGAGCAGTTCTTC. The rearrangement uses TRBV11-2 and TRBJ2-1; 15 nucleotides match TRBD2. Germline-derived CDR1 and CDR2 are SGHAT and FQNNGV. This CDR3 has 17 amino acids. The trim removed 6 bases at V and 5 bases at J, leaving 8 bases unmatched.

The chain joins TRBV9 to TRBJ2-2; TRBD2 matches at 8 bases. Unmatched junction bases numbered 4, after V lost 4 bases and J lost 5 bases. Germline V CDR1 and CDR2: SGDLS, YYNGEE. CDR3 length: 14 residues. The CDR3 sequence: CASSSPGGTGELFF. The CDR3, as DNA: TGTGCCAGCAGCTCACCGGGGGGGACCGGGGAGCTGTTTTTT.

This clonotype turned up a few times. The V call is TRBV9, the J call TRBJ2-7, with D unresolved. CDR1 and CDR2 from the germline V gene are SGDLS and YYNGEE. With 1 base removed from V and 6 bases from J, the gap between germline ends came to 11 bases. There are 13 residues in the CDR3. The CDR3 coding sequence is TGTGCCAGCAGCGTACTTTCAAGCTCCGAGCAGTACTTC. This sequence encodes CASSVLSSSEQYF.

A few counts support this clonotype. The chain links TRBV20-1 to TRBJ2-2; D not resolved. Trimming took 8 bases from V and 7 from J, leaving 14 bases between them. Germline V gives CDR1 DFQATT, CDR2 SNEGSKA (reference sequence). The CDR3 contains 12 residues. CDR3 coding DNA: TGCAGTCCCCTCGAAGGGAACGGGGAGCTGTTTTTT. Protein sequence: CSPLEGNGELFF.

This clonotype was observed a few times. J is TRBJ2-1 and V is TRBV12-3 or TRBV12-4; 10 bases are shared with TRBD2. The V gene end was trimmed by 6 bases and the J gene end by 6 bases; junction bases not matched to a gene: 8. This CDR3 has 15 amino acids. CDR3 DNA sequence: TGTGCCAGCAGCCCCCAGAGCGGGGGGGCCAATGAGCAGTTCTTC. Amino acid sequence: CASSPQSGGANEQFF.

The V gene is TRBV6-5, the J gene TRBJ2-2, with 9 positions matching TRBD2. V was clipped by 5 bases and J by 7 bases; unmatched bases: 5. Germline-derived CDR1 and CDR2 are MNHEY and SVGAGI. CDR3 length: 14 residues. CDR3 region: CASSRTSDGGELFF. CDR3 coding DNA: TGTGCCAGCAGTAGGACTAGCGACGGCGGGGAGCTGTTTTTT.

The chain has TRBV5-6 and TRBJ2-3, with unresolved D. V was trimmed by 4 bases and J by 1 base, leaving 10 bases between them. CDR1 is SGHDT, CDR2 YYEEEE, per germline. This CDR3 spans 14 amino acids. The CDR3 here is CASSPEFGTDTQYF. DNA for the CDR3: TGTGCCAGCAGCCCGGAGTTCGGCACAGATACGCAGTATTTT.

The rearrangement uses TRBV5-5 and TRBJ2-3; maybe TRBD2 (6 bases). The CDR3 loop spans 16 amino acids. V was cut by 3 bases and J by 0 bases, with 14 bases left in between. Germline CDR1 is SGHKS and CDR2 is YYEKEE (reference sequence). CDR3 in amino acids: CASSWGVGGSTDTQYF. As DNA, the CDR3 is TGTGCCAGCAGCTGGGGGGTCGGTGGAAGCACAGATACGCAGTATTTT.

The chain has TRBV19 and TRBJ2-6; D might be TRBD2 (5 bases). With 3 bases removed from V and 0 bases from J, the gap between germline ends came to 6 bases. This CDR3 contains 15 residues. Germline CDR1 reads LNHDA; CDR2 reads SQIVND (reference sequence). The CDR3 sequence is CASSIGLSGANVLTF. The CDR3 DNA follows: TGTGCCAGTAGTATCGGACTCTCTGGGGCCAACGTCCTGACTTTC.

The chain combines TRBV5-6 with TRBJ1-1; 7 nucleotides match TRBD1. The CDR3 covers 13 residues. CDR1 SGHDT and CDR2 YYEEEE come from the germline V gene. V shed 2 bases and J 8 bases; nucleotides not matched to a gene: 6. CDR3 bases: TGTGCCAGCAGCTTTACAGGGGAAAGGGAAGCTTTCTTT. Translated: CASSFTGEREAFF.

This clonotype was counted between two and nine times. The chain couples TRBV6-5 to TRBJ2-7, with a possible D match to TRBD2 (5 bases). Trimming stripped 0 bases from V and 7 bases from J, with 10 bases between. Germline assignment: CDR1 MNHEY and CDR2 SVGAGI. The CDR3 is 13 residues long. CDR3 nucleotides: TGTGCCAGCAGTTACTCGAGGGATCTGGAGCAGTACGTC. Translated, it gives CASSYSRDLEQYV.

This clonotype was observed a few times. J is TRBJ2-5 and V is TRBV6-4, with D perhaps matching TRBD1 or TRBD2 (5 bases each). The CDR3 contains 14 residues. The V gene's germline CDR1 is MRHNA and CDR2 SNTAGT. V was clipped by 4 bases and J by 2 bases, with 11 bases between them. The CDR3 loop is CASSVGDLQETQYF. CDR3 DNA sequence: TGTGCCAGCAGTGTTGGGGACCTACAAGAGACCCAGTACTTC.

This clonotype has just a few counts. The rearrangement links TRBV9 to TRBJ2-1; 9 nucleotides agree with TRBD2. Per the germline V gene, CDR1 is SGDLS and CDR2 is YYNGEE. V gave up 0 bases and J gave up 7 bases; unmatched junction bases: 8. The CDR3 sequence is 16 residues long. The CDR3 protein is CASSVATSGGRNEQFF. As DNA, the CDR3 is TGTGCCAGCAGCGTAGCTACCAGCGGGGGGAGGAATGAGCAGTTCTTC.

The V gene is TRBV7-2, the J gene TRBJ2-5; 9 nucleotides align to TRBD1. Germline V CDR1 and CDR2: SGHTA, FQGNSA. The CDR3 contains 15 residues. J gave up 5 bases and V 5 bases, and 9 bases lay outside the gene matches. Here the CDR3 DNA reads TGTGCCAGCAGCGCCCGGGACAGGGTTTTTGAGACCCAGTACTTC. This codes for CASSARDRVFETQYF.